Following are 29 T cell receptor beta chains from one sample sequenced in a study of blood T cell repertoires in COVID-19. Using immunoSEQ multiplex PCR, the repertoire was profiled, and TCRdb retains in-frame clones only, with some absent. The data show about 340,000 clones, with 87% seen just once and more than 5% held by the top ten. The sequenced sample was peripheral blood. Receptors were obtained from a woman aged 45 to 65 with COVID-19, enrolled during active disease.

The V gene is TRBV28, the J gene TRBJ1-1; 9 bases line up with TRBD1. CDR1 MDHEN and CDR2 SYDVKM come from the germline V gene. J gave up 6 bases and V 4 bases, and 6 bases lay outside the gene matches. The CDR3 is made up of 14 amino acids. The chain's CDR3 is CASSSTGGRPEAFF. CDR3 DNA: TGTGCCAGCAGTTCTACAGGGGGCAGGCCTGAAGCTTTCTTT.

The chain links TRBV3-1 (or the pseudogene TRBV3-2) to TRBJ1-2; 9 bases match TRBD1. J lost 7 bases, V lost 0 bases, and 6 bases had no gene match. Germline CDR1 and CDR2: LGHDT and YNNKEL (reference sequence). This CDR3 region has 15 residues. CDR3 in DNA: TGTGCCAGCAGCCAAGATAAAGCGACAGGGGGTGGCTACACCTTC. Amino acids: CASSQDKATGGGYTF.

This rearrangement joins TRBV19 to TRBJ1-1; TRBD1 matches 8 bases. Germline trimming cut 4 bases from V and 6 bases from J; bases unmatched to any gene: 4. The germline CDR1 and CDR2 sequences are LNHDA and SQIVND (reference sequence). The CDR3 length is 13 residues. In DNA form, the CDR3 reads TGTGCCAGTAGTAGATGGACAGGGTCTGAAGCTTTCTTT. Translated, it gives CASSRWTGSEAFF.

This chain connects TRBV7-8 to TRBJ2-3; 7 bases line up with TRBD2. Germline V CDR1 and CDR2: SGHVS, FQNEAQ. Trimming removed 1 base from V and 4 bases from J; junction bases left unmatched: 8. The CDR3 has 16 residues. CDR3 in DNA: TGTGCCAGCAGCTTAGATGCGGGAGTTGTCCCAGATACGCAGTATTTT. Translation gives CASSLDAGVVPDTQYF.

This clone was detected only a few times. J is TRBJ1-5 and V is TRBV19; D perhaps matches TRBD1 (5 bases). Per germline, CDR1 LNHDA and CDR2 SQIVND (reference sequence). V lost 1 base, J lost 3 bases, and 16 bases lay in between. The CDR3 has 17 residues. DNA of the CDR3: TGTGCCAGTAGTATAGTTTTAGGAGGGGCGAACAATCAGCCCCAGCATTTT. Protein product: CASSIVLGGANNQPQHF.

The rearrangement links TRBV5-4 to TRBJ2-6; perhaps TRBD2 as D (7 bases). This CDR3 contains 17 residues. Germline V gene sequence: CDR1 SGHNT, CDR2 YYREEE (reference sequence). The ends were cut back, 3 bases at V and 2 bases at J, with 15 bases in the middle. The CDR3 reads CASSSGGSRTGANVLTF. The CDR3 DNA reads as TGTGCCAGCAGCTCGGGGGGCAGTCGAACTGGGGCCAACGTCCTGACTTTC.

The CDR3 DNA follows: TGTGCCAGCTCCGACCCCGGAGGGATCGGTGAAGCTTTCTTT. This encodes CASSDPGGIGEAFF. The rearrangement joins TRBV18 to TRBJ1-1, with D unclear. Germline V lookup: CDR1 KGHSH, CDR2 LQKENI. The CDR3 extends over 14 amino acids. Trimming left V 6 bases short and J 7 bases short, with 18 bases between. Full variable domain (remainder filled in from reference TRBV18 and TRBJ1-1): NAGVMQNPRHLVRRRGQEARLRCSPMKGHSHVYWYRQLPEEGLKFMVYLQKENIIDESGMPKERFSAEFPKEGPSILRIQQVVRGDSAAYFCASSDPGGIGEAFFGQGTRLTVV.

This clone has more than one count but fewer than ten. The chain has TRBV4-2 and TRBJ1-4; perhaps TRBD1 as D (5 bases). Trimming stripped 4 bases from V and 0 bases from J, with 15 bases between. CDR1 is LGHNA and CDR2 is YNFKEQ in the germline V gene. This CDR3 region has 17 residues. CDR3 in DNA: TGTGCCAGCAGCCGAGAAGGGCGGGGGGCAACTAATGAAAAACTGTTTTTT. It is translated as CASSREGRGATNEKLFF.

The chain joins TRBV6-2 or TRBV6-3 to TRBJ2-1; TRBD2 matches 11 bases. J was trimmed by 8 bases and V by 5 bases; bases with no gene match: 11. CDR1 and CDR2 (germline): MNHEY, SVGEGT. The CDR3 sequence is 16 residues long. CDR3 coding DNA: TGTGCCAGCAGTGATCTAGCGGGAGGAACGGGGGATGAGCAGTTCTTC. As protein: CASSDLAGGTGDEQFF.

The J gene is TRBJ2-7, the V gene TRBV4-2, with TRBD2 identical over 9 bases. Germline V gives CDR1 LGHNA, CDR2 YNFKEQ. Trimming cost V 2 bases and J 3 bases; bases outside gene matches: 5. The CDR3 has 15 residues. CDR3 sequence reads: CASSQKTSGDYEQYF. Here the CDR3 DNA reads TGTGCCAGCAGCCAAAAGACTAGCGGAGACTACGAGCAGTACTTC.

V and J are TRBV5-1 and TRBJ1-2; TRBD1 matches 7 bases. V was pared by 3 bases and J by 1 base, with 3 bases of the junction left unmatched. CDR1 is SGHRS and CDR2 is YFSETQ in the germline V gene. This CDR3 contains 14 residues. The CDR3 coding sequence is TGCGCCAGCAGCTCCGGACAGGATAACTATGGCTACACCTTC. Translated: CASSSGQDNYGYTF.

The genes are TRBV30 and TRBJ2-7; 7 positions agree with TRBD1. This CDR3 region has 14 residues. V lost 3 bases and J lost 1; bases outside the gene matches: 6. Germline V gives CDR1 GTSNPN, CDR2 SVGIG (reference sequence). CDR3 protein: CAWRWTGMSYEQYF. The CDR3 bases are TGTGCCTGGAGGTGGACAGGCATGTCCTACGAGCAGTACTTC.

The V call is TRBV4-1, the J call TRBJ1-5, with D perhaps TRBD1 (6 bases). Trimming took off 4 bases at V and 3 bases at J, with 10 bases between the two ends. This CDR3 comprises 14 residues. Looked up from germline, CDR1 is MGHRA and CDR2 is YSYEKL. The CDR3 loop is CASSLRTDNQPQHF. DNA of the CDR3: TGCGCCAGCAGCCTTCGGACAGACAATCAGCCCCAGCATTTT.

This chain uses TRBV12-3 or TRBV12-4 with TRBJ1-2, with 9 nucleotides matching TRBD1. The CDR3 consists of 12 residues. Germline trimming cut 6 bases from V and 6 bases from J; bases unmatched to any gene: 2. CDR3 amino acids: CASSGQGNGYTF. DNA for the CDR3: TGTGCCAGCAGCGGACAGGGGAATGGCTACACCTTC.

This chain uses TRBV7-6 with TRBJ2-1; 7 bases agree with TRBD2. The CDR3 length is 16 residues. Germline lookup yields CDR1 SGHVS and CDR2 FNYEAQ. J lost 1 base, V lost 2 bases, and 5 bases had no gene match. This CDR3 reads CASSLRGGGSYNEQFF. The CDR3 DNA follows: TGTGCCAGCAGCTTAAGAGGCGGGGGATCCTACAATGAGCAGTTCTTC.

The DNA of the CDR3 is TGTGCCAGCAGACCAGACTCCTACGAGCAGTACTTC. It encodes CASRPDSYEQYF. The rearrangement links TRBV2 to TRBJ2-7; D not certain. Trimming took off 6 bases at V and 0 bases at J, with 6 bases between the two ends. The CDR3 has 12 residues. CDR1 and CDR2 from the germline V gene are SNHLY and FYNNEI. The full variable domain, with the rest looked up from reference TRBV2 and TRBJ2-7, is EPEVTQTPSHQVTQMGQEVILRCVPISNHLYFYWYRQILGQKVEFLVSFYNNEISEKSEIFDDQFSVERPDGSNFTLKIRSTKLEDSAMYFCASRPDSYEQYFGPGTRLTVT.

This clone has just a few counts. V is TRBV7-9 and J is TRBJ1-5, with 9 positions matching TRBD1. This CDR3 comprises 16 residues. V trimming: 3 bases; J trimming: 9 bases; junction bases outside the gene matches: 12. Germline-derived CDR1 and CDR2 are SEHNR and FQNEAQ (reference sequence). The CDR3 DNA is TGTGCCAGCAGCTTCGACGCTAACAGGGGGCGGCCGCCCCAGCATTTT. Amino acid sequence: CASSFDANRGRPPQHF.

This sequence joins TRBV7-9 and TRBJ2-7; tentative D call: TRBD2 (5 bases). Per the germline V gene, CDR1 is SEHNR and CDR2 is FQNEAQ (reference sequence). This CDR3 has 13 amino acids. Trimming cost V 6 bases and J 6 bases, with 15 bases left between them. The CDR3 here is CASRTGHGGEQYF. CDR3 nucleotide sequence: TGTGCCAGCAGGACCGGGCACGGAGGCGAGCAGTACTTC.

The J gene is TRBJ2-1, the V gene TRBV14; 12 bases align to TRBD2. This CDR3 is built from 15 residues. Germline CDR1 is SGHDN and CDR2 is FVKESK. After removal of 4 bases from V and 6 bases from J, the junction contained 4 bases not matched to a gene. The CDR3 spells CASSRLAGVLNEQFF. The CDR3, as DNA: TGTGCCAGCAGCCGACTAGCGGGAGTACTCAATGAGCAGTTCTTC.

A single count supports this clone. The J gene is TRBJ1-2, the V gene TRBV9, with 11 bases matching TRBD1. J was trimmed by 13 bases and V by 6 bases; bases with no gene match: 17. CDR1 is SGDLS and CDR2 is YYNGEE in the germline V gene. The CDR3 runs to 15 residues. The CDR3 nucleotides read TGTGCCAGCACCTCCCCGGGACAGGGGGTCTTGAATAGCACCTTC. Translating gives CASTSPGQGVLNSTF.

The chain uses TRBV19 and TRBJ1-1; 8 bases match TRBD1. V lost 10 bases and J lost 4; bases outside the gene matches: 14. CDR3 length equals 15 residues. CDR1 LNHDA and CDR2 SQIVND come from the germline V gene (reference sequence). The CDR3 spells CATRRTGPMGTEAFF. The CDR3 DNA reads TGTGCCACCCGCCGGACAGGGCCAATGGGCACTGAAGCTTTCTTT.

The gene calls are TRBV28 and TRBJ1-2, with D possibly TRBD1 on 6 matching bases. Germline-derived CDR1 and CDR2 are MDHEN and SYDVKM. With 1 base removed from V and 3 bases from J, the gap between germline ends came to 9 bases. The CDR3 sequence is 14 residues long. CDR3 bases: TGTGCCAGCAGTTTATCGACAGGCCACTATGGCTACACCTTC. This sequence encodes CASSLSTGHYGYTF.

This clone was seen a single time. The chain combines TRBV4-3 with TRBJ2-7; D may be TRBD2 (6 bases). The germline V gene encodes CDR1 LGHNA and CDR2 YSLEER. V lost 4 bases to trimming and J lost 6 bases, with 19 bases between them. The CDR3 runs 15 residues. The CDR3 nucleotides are TGCGCCAGCAGCCTTTCAGGGCTAGCGTATTCCGAGCAGTACTTC. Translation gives CASSLSGLAYSEQYF.

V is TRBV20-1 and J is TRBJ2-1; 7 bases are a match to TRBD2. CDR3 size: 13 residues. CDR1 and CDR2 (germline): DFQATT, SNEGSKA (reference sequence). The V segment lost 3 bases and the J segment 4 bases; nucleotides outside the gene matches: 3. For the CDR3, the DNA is TGCAGTGCTAGTGAGGGAGGGTACAATGAGCAGTTCTTC. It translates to CSASEGGYNEQFF.

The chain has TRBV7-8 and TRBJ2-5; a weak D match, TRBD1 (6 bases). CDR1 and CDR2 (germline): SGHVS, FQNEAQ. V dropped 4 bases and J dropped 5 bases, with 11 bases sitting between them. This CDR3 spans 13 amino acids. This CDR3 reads CASSSWTAETQYF. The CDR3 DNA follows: TGTGCCAGCAGCTCTTGGACAGCCGAGACCCAGTACTTC.

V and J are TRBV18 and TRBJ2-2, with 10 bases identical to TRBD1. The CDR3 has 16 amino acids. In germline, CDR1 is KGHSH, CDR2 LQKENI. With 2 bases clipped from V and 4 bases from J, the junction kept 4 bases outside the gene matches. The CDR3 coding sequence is TGTGCCAGCTCACCAGTGGACAGGGGGACCACCGGGGAGCTGTTTTTT. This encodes CASSPVDRGTTGELFF.

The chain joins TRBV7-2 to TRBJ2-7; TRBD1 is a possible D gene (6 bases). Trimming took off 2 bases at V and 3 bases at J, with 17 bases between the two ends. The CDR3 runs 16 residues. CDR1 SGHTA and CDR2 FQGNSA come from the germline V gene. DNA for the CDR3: TGTGCCAGCAGCTTATACCCCGGACAGACACTCTACGAGCAGTACTTC. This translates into CASSLYPGQTLYEQYF. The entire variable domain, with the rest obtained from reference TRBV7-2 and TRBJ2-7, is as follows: GAGVSQSPSNKVTEKGKDVELRCDPISGHTALYWYRQSLGQGLEFLIYFQGNSAPDKSGLPSDRFSAERTGGSVSTLTIQRTQQEDSAVYLCASSLYPGQTLYEQYFGPGTRLTVT.

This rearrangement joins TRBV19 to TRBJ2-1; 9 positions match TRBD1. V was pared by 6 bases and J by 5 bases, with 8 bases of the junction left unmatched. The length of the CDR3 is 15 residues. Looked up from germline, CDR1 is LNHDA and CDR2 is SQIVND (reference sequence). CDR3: CASRISGTGHNEQFF. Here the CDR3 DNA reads TGTGCCAGTAGGATTTCCGGGACAGGGCACAATGAGCAGTTCTTC.

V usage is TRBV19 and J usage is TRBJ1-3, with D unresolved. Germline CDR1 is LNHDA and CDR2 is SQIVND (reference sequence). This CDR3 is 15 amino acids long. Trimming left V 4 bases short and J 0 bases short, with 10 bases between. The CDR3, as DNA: TGTGCCAGTAGTAAAGCTGAATCCTCTGGAAACACCATATATTTT. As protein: CASSKAESSGNTIYF.